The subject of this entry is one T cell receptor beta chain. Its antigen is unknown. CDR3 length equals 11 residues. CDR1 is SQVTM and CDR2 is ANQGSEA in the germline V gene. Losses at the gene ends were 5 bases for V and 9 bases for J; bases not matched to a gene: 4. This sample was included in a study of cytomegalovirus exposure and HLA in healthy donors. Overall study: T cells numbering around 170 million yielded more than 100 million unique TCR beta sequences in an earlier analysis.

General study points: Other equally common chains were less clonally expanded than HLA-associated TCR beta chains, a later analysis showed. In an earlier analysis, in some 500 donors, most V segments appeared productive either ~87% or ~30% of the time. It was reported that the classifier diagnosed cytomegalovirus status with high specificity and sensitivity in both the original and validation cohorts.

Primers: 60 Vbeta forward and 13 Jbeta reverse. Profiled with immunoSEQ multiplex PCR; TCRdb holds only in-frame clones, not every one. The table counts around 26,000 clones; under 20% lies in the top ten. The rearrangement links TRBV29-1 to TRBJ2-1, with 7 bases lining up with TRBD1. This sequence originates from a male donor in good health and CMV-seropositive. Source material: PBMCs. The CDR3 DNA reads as TGCAGCGTTACGACAGGGAGTGAGCAGTTCTTC. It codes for CSVTTGSEQFF.